This TCR beta chain stems from a study of human CD8 memory T cell subsets. The authors made TCR beta libraries using UMI-labeled 5' RACE. Reanalyzing the 5' RACE reads, TCRdb keeps one entry per CDR3 protein, without DNA. In total, the table holds roughly 12,000 distinct CDR3 sequences. Healthy donors' buffy coats supplied the PBMC. Per the germline V gene, CDR1 is MNHEY and CDR2 is SVGAGI. CDR3 length: 13 amino acids. Concerning this clonotype: Its antigen is undetermined.

General study points: Chao1 estimates suggested stem-like memory T cells exceeded precursor exhausted T cells in diversity. Stem-like memory and precursor exhausted T cell populations exhibited comparably high diversity, in distinction to effector memory cells.

The V gene is TRBV6-5, the J gene TRBJ1-5. The clonotype originates from a human donor in good health. The sample was CD8+ T cells from PBMCs. CDR3 sequence: CASSYSLNQPQHF.